This T cell receptor (beta chain) emerged from a study of cytomegalovirus exposure and HLA in healthy donors. Study background: An analysis done earlier identified 95 million to 140 million unique TCR beta sequences from about 179 million T cells. Findings of the study overall: Associated with cytomegalovirus, according to the listing, were 150 to 200 TCR beta chains. Reportedly, TCR beta sequences accurately predicted HLA-A and HLA-B alleles in most subjects.

The CDR3 sequence is 15 residues long. The germline V gene has CDR1 SGHRS and CDR2 YFSETQ. V lost 4 bases, J lost 5 bases, and 9 bases stayed unmatched. About this clone itself: The antigen is not known.

Everyone who donated was a healthy bone marrow donor. Primers: 60 Vbeta forward and 13 Jbeta reverse. Measured with immunoSEQ multiplex PCR; TCRdb has only the in-frame clones, and not every one. Here the sample table reports 200,000 to 250,000 clones. The clonotype originates from a woman in her 30s in good health and CMV-seropositive. The chain links TRBV5-1 to TRBJ1-2, with TRBD1 identical over 9 bases. Sequenced input: PBMCs. The CDR3 coding sequence is TGCGCCAGCAGCAAGGGACAGGGCGCGGGGTATGGCTACACCTTC. Amino acid sequence: CASSKGQGAGYGYTF.